These T cell receptor beta chains were read from a single sample in a study of blood T cells in healthy people across ages. In TCRdb, the 5' RACE reads were re-called with MiXCR into one record per CDR3 protein. The sample has 650,000 to 900,000 distinct CDR3 sequences, 55% to 65% seen once. Input material: blood. All receptors derive from a man between 25 and 39 years old in good health. Both conserved end residues are part of each CDR3. A D gene is named only where the DNA matches it firmly. Clone size is stated in some rows and not others, as once, few, many or a class when expanded.

-	TRBJ2-3	TRBD1	TRBV7-2	TGTGCCAGCAGCCAGAGGACAGGGCGGGCAGATACGCAGTATTTT	CASSQRTGRADTQYF
few	TRBJ2-7	TRBD2	TRBV7-2	TGTGCCAGCAGCTTAACTAGCGGGGGCCACAATGAGCAGTACTTC	CASSLTSGGHNEQYF
few	TRBJ2-3	TRBD2	TRBV7-9	TGTGCCAGCAGGGGACTAGCGGGGCAAGATACGCAGTATTTT	CASRGLAGQDTQYF
-	TRBJ2-7	-	TRBV11-2	TGTGCCAGCAGCTTGCAGTGGGTTTACGAGCAGTACTTC	CASSLQWVYEQYF
-	TRBJ1-2	-	TRBV29-1	TGTAGCGTTGGGGCAGGGGACAACTATGGCTACACCTTC	CSVGAGDNYGYTF
-	TRBJ1-1	-	TRBV7-9	TGTGCCAGCAGCCACGTGAATGGGCACACTGAAGCTTTCTTT	CASSHVNGHTEAFF
-	TRBJ2-7	TRBD1	TRBV5-1	TGCGCCAACAGGGACAGGGGGACCTACGAGCAGTACTTC	CANRDRGTYEQYF
-	TRBJ2-3	TRBD1	TRBV29-1	TGCAGCGTTCGCGCCGGACAGGGGACCACAGATACGCAGTATTTT	CSVRAGQGTTDTQYF
-	TRBJ2-1	-	TRBV20-1	TGCAGTGCTAGAGCGGCTAGCTTGGGGGGGCCCTACAATGAGCAGTTCTTC	CSARAASLGGPYNEQFF
few	TRBJ2-7	-	TRBV27	TGTGCCAGCGTGTGGGTCGAGCAGTACTTC	CASVWVEQYF
-	TRBJ2-7	TRBD2	TRBV4-2	TGTGCCAGCAGCCAACCCCTGGGACTAGCGGGGGCCGCCAACAATGAGCAGTACTTC	CASSQPLGLAGAANNEQYF
-	TRBJ2-2	-	TRBV20-1	TGCAGTGCTAGCGGGGTGAACACCGGGGAGCTGTTTTTT	CSASGVNTGELFF
-	TRBJ2-7	TRBD1	TRBV20-1	TGCAGTGCTCGTACCCCTCTGACAGGGGGCCCATCCTACGAGCAGTACTTC	CSARTPLTGGPSYEQYF
once	TRBJ1-2	-	TRBV20-1	TGCAGTGCCCCCACCGCGGGGCCCCATGGGCCGGGCTACACCTTC	CSAPTAGPHGPGYTF
few	TRBJ2-5	TRBD2	TRBV7-4	TGTGCCAGCAGCCCAATGGGACTAGCGGGAGTTCAAGAGACCCAGTACTTC	CASSPMGLAGVQETQYF
-	TRBJ2-5	TRBD1	TRBV4-2	TGTGCCAGCAGCCAAGATTTAGGACAGGGAGGTGAGACCCAGTACTTC	CASSQDLGQGGETQYF
-	TRBJ2-7	TRBD1	TRBV29-1	TGCAGCGTTGAAGTCCCCAACAGGGGGACGACCTACGAGCAGTACTTC	CSVEVPNRGTTYEQYF
-	TRBJ2-1	TRBD2	TRBV29-1	TGCAGCGTTGACTCTAGCGGGGAGGTTTTCAGTGAGCAGTTCTTC	CSVDSSGEVFSEQFF
-	TRBJ2-5	-	TRBV7-9	TGTGCCAGCAGCCCCCTACGCCTTGACGGTGGAGAGACCCAGTACTTC	CASSPLRLDGGETQYF
-	TRBJ2-7	TRBD1	TRBV11-2	TGTGCCAGCAGCTTAGGGCCAGGGGGCACATACGAGCAGTACTTC	CASSLGPGGTYEQYF
few	TRBJ1-6	-	TRBV7-2	TGTGCCAGCAGCTTAGTTTCTTGGGGAGGGTCCTCTTCACCCCTCCACTTT	CASSLVSWGGSSSPLHF
-	TRBJ2-3	TRBD2	TRBV7-2	TGTGCCAGCAGCTTAGTAGGTGCGGGAGATGGTCCGTATTTT	CASSLVGAGDGPYF
-	TRBJ1-2	-	TRBV3-1	TGTGCCAGCAGCCAAGATAAAGGGGAAGGCTATGGCTACACCTTC	CASSQDKGEGYGYTF
few	TRBJ2-1	TRBD1	TRBV7-3	TGTGCCAGCAGCTGGGGGACAGGGTCCAGCAATGAGCAGTTCTTC	CASSWGTGSSNEQFF
-	TRBJ2-7	-	TRBV29-1	TGCAGCGTTGGGCGGGGACCTAGCTACGAGCAGTACTTC	CSVGRGPSYEQYF
-	TRBJ2-1	TRBD2	TRBV5-5	TGTGCCAGCAGCTTGGCACTAGCGGGGGGGCGAAATGAGCAGTTCTTC	CASSLALAGGRNEQFF
once	TRBJ2-3	-	TRBV9	TGTGCCAGCAGCGCCCCTCCCGCGGAAGATACGCAGTATTTT	CASSAPPAEDTQYF
few	TRBJ1-2	-	TRBV12-3/TRBV12-4	TGTGCCAGCAGGCGAAGTCCAGGGGCGATTAACTATGGCTACACCTTC	CASRRSPGAINYGYTF